This T cell receptor beta chain was sequenced during a study of glioma-infiltrating T cells. This clonotype was found many times. The antigen is undetermined. V shed 2 bases, J shed 5 bases, and the junction held 12 bases outside the gene matches. Germline CDR1 SGHNT, CDR2 YENEEA. This CDR3 region has 17 residues. Amplification of TCR alpha and beta CDR3 regions from RNA used iRepertoire nested multiplex PCR. Via MiXCR, TCRdb re-called the multiplex PCR reads, giving one row per CDR3 protein. This sample has about 110,000 distinct CDR3 sequences, with around 25% found just once. The study's findings and limits: Non-neoplastic patients had below-expected tissue-blood divergence, while all gliomas exceeded expectation. CDR3 overlap between tissue and blood was very small.

The origin of this receptor is a human donor with low-grade glioma or glioblastoma, undergoing nonglioma brain surgery, or in good health (not recorded which). J is TRBJ2-5 and V is TRBV11-3; the match to TRBD1 covers 9 bases. Material: glioma tissue, nonneoplastic brain tissue, or PBMCs (not recorded which). CDR3 in amino acids: CASSLRGQGRHMETQYF. The CDR3, as DNA: TGTGCCAGCAGCTTAAGGGGACAGGGTAGGCACATGGAGACCCAGTACTTC.